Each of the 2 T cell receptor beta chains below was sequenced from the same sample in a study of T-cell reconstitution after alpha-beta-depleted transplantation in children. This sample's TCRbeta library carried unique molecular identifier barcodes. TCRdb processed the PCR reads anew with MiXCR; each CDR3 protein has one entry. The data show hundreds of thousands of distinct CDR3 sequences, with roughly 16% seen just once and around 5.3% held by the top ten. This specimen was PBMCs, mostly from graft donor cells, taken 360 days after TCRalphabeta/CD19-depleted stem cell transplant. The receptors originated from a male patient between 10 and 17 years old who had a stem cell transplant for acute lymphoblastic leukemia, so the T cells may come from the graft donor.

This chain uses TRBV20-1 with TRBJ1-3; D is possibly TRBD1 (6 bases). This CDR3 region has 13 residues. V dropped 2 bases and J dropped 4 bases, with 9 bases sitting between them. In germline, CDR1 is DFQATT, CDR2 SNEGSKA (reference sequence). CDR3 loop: CSARFRGGNTIYF. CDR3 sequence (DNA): TGCAGTGCTAGATTCAGGGGCGGAAACACCATATATTTT.

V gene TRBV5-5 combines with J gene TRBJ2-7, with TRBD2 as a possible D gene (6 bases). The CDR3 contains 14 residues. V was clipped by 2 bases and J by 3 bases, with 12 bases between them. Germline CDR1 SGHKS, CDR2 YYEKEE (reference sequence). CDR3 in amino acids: CASSFAGLHYEQYF. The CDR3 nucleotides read TGTGCCAGCAGCTTTGCGGGATTGCACTACGAGCAGTACTTC.